The 25 T cell receptor beta chains in this list originate from one sample, sequenced in a study of vaccination and CD4 T cells after COVID-19. Their recognized antigens are unknown. The Oncomine TCR Beta short-read assay was applied to DNA of cultured CD4+ T cells. In TCRdb, the PCR reads were re-called with MiXCR into one record per CDR3 protein. Of some 2,000 distinct CDR3 sequences in the sample, less than 20% were seen once. Treatment of the sample: approximately 11-day PBMC culture with coronavirus spike peptide pools or control peptides (ViraFEST assay). Those CD4+ T cells from the unexposed donor predate the COVID-19 pandemic (2011-2018). Sequencing was carried out using CD4+ T cells from blood, cultured in vitro. The receptors originated from a human donor in good health.

A note on this clonotype: A much larger clone differs by one base, so this may be a read error. The J gene is TRBJ1-2, the V gene TRBV28; 8 bases are shared with TRBD1. The CDR3 has 13 amino acids. CDR1 is MDHEN, CDR2 SYDVKM, per germline. J lost 8 bases, V lost 4 bases, and 6 bases had no gene match. CDR3 residues: CASSSPGGAGYTF. DNA of the CDR3: TGTGCCAGCAGTTCACCAGGGGGCGCCGGCTACACCTTC.

This clonotype came up a few times. V is TRBV9 and J is TRBJ2-5; D gene uncertain. V lost 0 bases, J lost 3 bases, and 12 bases lay in between. The CDR3 length is 15 residues. Germline V CDR1 and CDR2: SGDLS, YYNGEE. The CDR3 nucleotides read TGTGCCAGCAGCGTAGGTCTGACACACAAAGAGACCCAGTACTTC. Its translation is CASSVGLTHKETQYF.

The chain has TRBV30 and TRBJ1-6; D may be TRBD1 (5 bases). The germline CDR1 and CDR2 sequences are GTSNPN and SVGIG (reference sequence). This CDR3 is built from 15 residues. Trimming shortened V by 0 bases and J by 4 bases, and 10 bases separated the two germline ends. The CDR3 DNA sequence: TGTGCCTGGAGTGTACGCAGGGCTTATAATTCACCCCTCCACTTT. It translates to CAWSVRRAYNSPLHF.

Judged by abundance, this clonotype is medium-sized. The chain employs TRBV6-1 and TRBJ2-7; no clear D. This CDR3 contains 16 residues. The V end lost 3 bases, the J end lost 0 bases, and 15 bases lay between the germline ends. The germline CDR1 and CDR2 sequences are MNHNS and SASEGT. The CDR3: CASSDSLQPISYEQYF. In DNA, the CDR3 is TGTGCCAGCAGTGATAGCCTACAGCCTATCTCCTACGAGCAGTACTTC.

The chain uses TRBV11-2 and TRBJ2-6; D remains ambiguous. The CDR3 totals 15 residues. V lost 5 bases, J lost 1 base, and 9 bases lay in between. Germline assignment: CDR1 SGHAT and CDR2 FQNNGV. The CDR3 bases are TGTGCCAGCAGCGATGGGGTGTCTGGGGCCAACGTCCTGACTTTC. This codes for CASSDGVSGANVLTF. The full variable domain, rest sourced from reference TRBV11-2 and TRBJ2-6, is EAGVAQSPRYKIIEKRQSVAFWCNPISGHATLYWYQQILGQGPKLLIQFQNNGVVDDSQLPKDRFSAERLKGVDSTLKIQPAKLEDSAVYLCASSDGVSGANVLTFGAGSRLTVL.

This clonotype ranks as medium-sized. In DNA, the CDR3 is TGCAGTGCGCAGCGGGGGCGGGGGTACGAGCAGTACTTC. It yields the protein CSAQRGRGYEQYF. The genes are TRBV20-1 and TRBJ2-7, with 8 nucleotides matching TRBD2. The germline CDR1 and CDR2 sequences are DFQATT and SNEGSKA (reference sequence). V was pared by 6 bases and J by 4 bases, with 8 bases of the junction left unmatched. The CDR3 extends over 13 amino acids.

This clonotype is labeled medium-sized. The chain combines TRBV5-4 with TRBJ1-5, with D perhaps matching TRBD1 (5 bases). Trimming left V 1 base short and J 4 bases short, with 9 bases between. Germline-derived CDR1 and CDR2 are SGHNT and YYREEE (reference sequence). The CDR3 extends over 14 amino acids. The CDR3 loop reads CASSLNGGNQPQHF. Here the CDR3 DNA reads TGTGCCAGCAGCTTGAACGGGGGTAATCAGCCCCAGCATTTT.

This clonotype is labeled medium-sized. V gene TRBV5-1 combines with J gene TRBJ1-2; D ambiguous. Trimming shortened V by 4 bases and J by 4 bases, and 14 bases separated the two germline ends. Germline lookup yields CDR1 SGHRS and CDR2 YFSETQ. CDR3 length: 14 amino acids. CDR3 sequence (DNA): TGCGCCAGCAGCCCCCGCCCGGAGGGCTATGGCTACACCTTC. This translates into CASSPRPEGYGYTF.

Relative to its sample, this clonotype is medium-sized (0.01 to 0.1%). V is TRBV7-3 and J is TRBJ2-1; 11 bases are a match to TRBD2. The V gene end was trimmed by 5 bases and the J gene end by 7 bases; junction bases not matched to a gene: 4. The V gene's germline CDR1 is SGHTA and CDR2 FQGTGA. This CDR3 comprises 14 residues. DNA of the CDR3: TGTGCCAGCAGCCGGACTAGCGGGCCTAATGAGCAGTTCTTC. It codes for CASSRTSGPNEQFF.

This clonotype was seen a single time. This may be a read error, as it is one base from a much larger clone. The chain links TRBV28 to TRBJ2-7; 7 nucleotides match TRBD1. Germline lookup yields CDR1 MDHEN and CDR2 SYDVKM. The CDR3 contains 14 residues. The CDR3 is CASSFLGGGYEQHF. In DNA, the CDR3 is TGTGCCAGCAGTTTCTTAGGGGGCGGGTACGAGCAGCACTTC.

The chain's CDR3 is CAISERGTTTNEKLFF. In nucleotides, the CDR3 is TGTGCCATCAGTGAGCGTGGGACAACAACTAATGAAAAACTGTTTTTT. V is TRBV10-3 and J is TRBJ1-4, with D possibly matching TRBD1 (6 bases). The CDR3 length is 16 residues. Germline V gene data show CDR1 as ENHRY and CDR2 as SYGVKD. V dropped 2 bases and J dropped 0 bases, with 10 bases sitting between them.

By share, this clonotype ranks as medium-sized. The chain is built from TRBV15 and TRBJ1-3; 9 bases align to TRBD1. V lost 9 bases and J lost 0; bases outside the gene matches: 0. Germline lookup yields CDR1 LNHNV and CDR2 YYDKDF (reference sequence). The CDR3 sequence is 13 residues long. Written as DNA, the CDR3 is TGTGCCACGGGACAGGGCTCTGGAAACACCATATATTTT. This encodes CATGQGSGNTIYF.

The V call is TRBV12-3 or TRBV12-4, the J call TRBJ1-1, with a tentative D call TRBD1 (5 bases). Trimming took 6 bases from V and 3 from J, leaving 14 bases between them. The CDR3 is 14 amino acids. The CDR3 is CASSAWARDTEAFF. In DNA form, the CDR3 reads TGTGCCAGCAGCGCTTGGGCCAGGGACACTGAAGCTTTCTTT.

Judged by abundance, this clonotype is large (0.1 to 1%). The chain joins TRBV6-1 to TRBJ2-3; 7 bases match TRBD2. Germline V gives CDR1 MNHNS, CDR2 SASEGT. This CDR3 is 17 amino acids long. V lost 8 bases, J lost 6 bases, and 20 bases stayed unmatched. CDR3 coding DNA: TGTGCCAGCTCATTTTGGGGGAGCGGGGCTAATGCGGATACGCAGTATTTT. Residues: CASSFWGSGANADTQYF.

The V call is TRBV11-2, the J call TRBJ1-6; 11 bases align to TRBD1. CDR1 is SGHAT, CDR2 FQNNGV, per germline. Trimming cost V 5 bases and J 9 bases; bases outside gene matches: 3. The CDR3 has 14 amino acids. This CDR3 reads CASSPGQGGSPLHF. The CDR3 DNA reads as TGTGCCAGCAGCCCGGGACAGGGGGGTTCACCCCTCCACTTT.

Judged by abundance, this clonotype is large. V is TRBV12-3 or TRBV12-4 and J is TRBJ1-5; 7 bases fit TRBD1. CDR3 length: 15 residues. V shed 7 bases and J 6 bases; nucleotides not matched to a gene: 12. Here the CDR3 DNA reads TGTGCCAGCACCCAGGGGGAGTTTCAAGGTCAGCCCCAGCATTTT. This gives the protein CASTQGEFQGQPQHF.

Judged by abundance, this clonotype is medium-sized. The chain uses TRBV2 and TRBJ2-7; the D gene is possibly TRBD1 (6 bases). Germline CDR1 reads SNHLY; CDR2 reads FYNNEI. The CDR3 contains 12 residues. V lost 9 bases to trimming and J lost 6 bases, with 15 bases between them. The CDR3: CARASTGSEQYF. CDR3 sequence (DNA): TGTGCCAGAGCTTCCACAGGGTCCGAGCAGTACTTC.

In this sample, this clonotype is large. In nucleotides, the CDR3 is TGCAGTGCCAGGACAGCTTGGGATGGCTACACCTTC. Its protein product is CSARTAWDGYTF. This rearrangement joins TRBV20-1 to TRBJ1-2, with D possibly being TRBD1 (6 bases). CDR1 DFQATT and CDR2 SNEGSKA come from the germline V gene (reference sequence). The CDR3 extends over 12 amino acids. Trimming took off 6 bases at V and 6 bases at J, with 14 bases between the two ends.

A few counts support this clonotype. The genes are TRBV5-4 and TRBJ2-2, with a possible D match to TRBD1 (5 bases). Germline V gene sequence: CDR1 SGHNT, CDR2 YYREEE (reference sequence). The CDR3 runs to 15 residues. Trimming left V 2 bases short and J 4 bases short, with 12 bases between. The CDR3 is CASSFSSGPTGELFF. CDR3 sequence (DNA): TGTGCCAGCAGCTTTAGCTCAGGGCCCACCGGGGAGCTGTTTTTT.

This clonotype was observed a few times. This rearrangement joins TRBV7-9 to TRBJ2-1; 8 bases align to TRBD2. Germline lookup yields CDR1 SEHNR and CDR2 FQNEAQ (reference sequence). The CDR3 consists of 16 residues. V was clipped by 5 bases and J by 2 bases; unmatched bases: 8. This chain's CDR3 is CASSRKAGGPYNEQFF. The CDR3 nucleotides read TGTGCCAGCAGCCGAAAGGCGGGGGGCCCCTACAATGAGCAGTTCTTC.

Relative to its sample, this clonotype is medium-sized. The rearrangement joins TRBV20-1 to TRBJ2-5; D possibly corresponds to TRBD2 (6 bases). The germline V gene has CDR1 DFQATT and CDR2 SNEGSKA (reference sequence). The length of the CDR3 is 14 residues. V lost 1 base and J 1 base, leaving 10 bases between the germline ends. The DNA of the CDR3 is TGCAGTGCTAGAGTTCCAGCGGGCCAAGAGACCCAGTACTTC. Translated: CSARVPAGQETQYF.

By sample fraction, this clonotype is medium-sized. The chain links TRBV7-2 to TRBJ2-1; 12 nucleotides align to TRBD1. Germline V gives CDR1 SGHTA, CDR2 FQGNSA. The CDR3 is 13 residues long. V lost 3 bases and J lost 12; bases outside the gene matches: 3. The CDR3 coding sequence is TGTGCCAGCAGCTTTCGGGACAGGGGGCGGCAGTTCTTC. Its protein product is CASSFRDRGRQFF. The full variable domain, rest sourced from reference TRBV7-2 and TRBJ2-1, is GAGVSQSPSNKVTEKGKDVELRCDPISGHTALYWYRQSLGQGLEFLIYFQGNSAPDKSGLPSDRFSAERTGGSVSTLTIQRTQQEDSAVYLCASSFRDRGRQFFGPGTRLTVL.

By frequency in the sample, this clonotype is medium-sized. The V gene is TRBV7-3, the J gene TRBJ2-3; no clear D. From germline, CDR1 is SGHTA and CDR2 FQGTGA. This CDR3 region has 13 residues. V shed 5 bases and J shed 3 bases, with 9 bases lying between them. This CDR3 is CASSTIGTDTQYF. The CDR3 nucleotides read TGTGCCAGCAGCACCATAGGGACAGATACGCAGTATTTT. The full variable domain, completed using reference TRBV7-3 and TRBJ2-3, is GAGVSQTPSNKVTEKGKYVELRCDPISGHTALYWYRQSLGQGPEFLIYFQGTGAADDSGLPNDRFFAVRPEGSVSTLKIQRTERGDSAVYLCASSTIGTDTQYFGPGTRLTVL.

By share, this clonotype ranks as medium-sized. The chain has TRBV12-3 or TRBV12-4 and TRBJ1-5; D unresolved. The CDR3 is 13 residues long. V was pared by 2 bases and J by 3 bases, with 5 bases between. CDR3 loop: CASSLSVNQPQHF. Written as DNA, the CDR3 is TGTGCCAGCAGTTTATCAGTCAATCAGCCCCAGCATTTT.

This clonotype is judged large (0.1 to 1%). The rearrangement joins TRBV27 to TRBJ1-2; D gene uncertain. With 0 bases removed from V and 0 bases from J, the gap between germline ends came to 5 bases. CDR3 length: 14 amino acids. Germline CDR1 is MNHEY and CDR2 is SMNVEV (reference sequence). In nucleotides, the CDR3 is TGTGCCAGCAGTTTATCACAGTCTAACTATGGCTACACCTTC. This sequence encodes CASSLSQSNYGYTF.